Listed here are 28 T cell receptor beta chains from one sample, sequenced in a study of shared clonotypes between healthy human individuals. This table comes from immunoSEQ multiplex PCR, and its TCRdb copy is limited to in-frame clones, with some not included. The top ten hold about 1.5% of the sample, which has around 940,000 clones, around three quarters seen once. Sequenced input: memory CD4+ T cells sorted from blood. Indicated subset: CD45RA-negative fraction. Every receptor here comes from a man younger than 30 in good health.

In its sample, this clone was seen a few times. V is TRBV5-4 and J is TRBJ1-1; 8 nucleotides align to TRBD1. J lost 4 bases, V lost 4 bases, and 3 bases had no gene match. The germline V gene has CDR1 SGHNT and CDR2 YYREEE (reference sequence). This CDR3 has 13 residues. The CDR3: CASSPGGVTEAFF. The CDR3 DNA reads TGTGCCAGCAGCCCAGGGGGCGTCACTGAAGCTTTCTTT.

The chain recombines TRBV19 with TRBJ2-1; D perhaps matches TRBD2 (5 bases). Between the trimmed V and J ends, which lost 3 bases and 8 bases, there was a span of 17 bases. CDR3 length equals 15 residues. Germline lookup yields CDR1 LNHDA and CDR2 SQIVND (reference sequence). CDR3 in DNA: TGTGCCAGTAGTATGTTGGCCAGCGGCGGTCATGAGCAGTTCTTC. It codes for CASSMLASGGHEQFF.

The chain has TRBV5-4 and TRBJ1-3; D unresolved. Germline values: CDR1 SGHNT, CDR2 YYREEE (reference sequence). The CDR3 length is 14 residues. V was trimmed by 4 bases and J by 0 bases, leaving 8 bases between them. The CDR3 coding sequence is TGTGCCAGCAGCCCCCCTAACTCTGGAAACACCATATATTTT. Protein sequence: CASSPPNSGNTIYF.

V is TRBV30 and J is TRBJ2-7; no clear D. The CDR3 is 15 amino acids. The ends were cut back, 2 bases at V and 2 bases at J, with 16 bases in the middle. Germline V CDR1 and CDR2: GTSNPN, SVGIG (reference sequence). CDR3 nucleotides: TGTGCCTGGAGTCACGATGCAGTTACCGCCTACGAGCAGTACTTC. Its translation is CAWSHDAVTAYEQYF.

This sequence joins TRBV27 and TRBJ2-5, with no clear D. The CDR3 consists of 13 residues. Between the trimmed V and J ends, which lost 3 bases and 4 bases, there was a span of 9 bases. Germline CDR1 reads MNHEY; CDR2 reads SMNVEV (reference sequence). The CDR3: CASSFWLGETQYF. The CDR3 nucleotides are TGTGCCAGCAGTTTTTGGCTTGGAGAGACCCAGTACTTC.

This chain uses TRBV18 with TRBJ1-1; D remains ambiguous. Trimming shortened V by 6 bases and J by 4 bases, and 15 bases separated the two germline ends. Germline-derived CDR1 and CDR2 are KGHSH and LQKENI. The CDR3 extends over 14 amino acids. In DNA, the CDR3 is TGTGCCAGCTCCGCCCTGAAGCAAGGCACTGAAGCTTTCTTT. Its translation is CASSALKQGTEAFF.

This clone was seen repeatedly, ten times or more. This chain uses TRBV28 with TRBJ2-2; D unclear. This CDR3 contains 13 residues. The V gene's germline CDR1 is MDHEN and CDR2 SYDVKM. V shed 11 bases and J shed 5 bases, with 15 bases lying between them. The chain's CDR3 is CASGRLTTGELFF. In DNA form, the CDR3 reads TGTGCCTCGGGCAGACTGACAACCGGGGAGCTGTTTTTT.

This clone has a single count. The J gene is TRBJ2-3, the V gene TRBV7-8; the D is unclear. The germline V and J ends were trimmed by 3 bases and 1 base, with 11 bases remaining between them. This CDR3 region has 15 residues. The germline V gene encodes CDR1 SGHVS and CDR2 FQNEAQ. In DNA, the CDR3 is TGTGCCAGCAGCTTCCAGGTAACTGGCACAGATACGCAGTATTTT. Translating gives CASSFQVTGTDTQYF.

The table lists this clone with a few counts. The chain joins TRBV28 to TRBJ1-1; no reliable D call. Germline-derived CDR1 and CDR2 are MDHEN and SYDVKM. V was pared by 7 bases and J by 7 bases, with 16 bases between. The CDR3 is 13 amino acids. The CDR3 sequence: CASTLRAIDEAFF. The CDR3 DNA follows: TGTGCCAGCACCCTGAGGGCCATCGATGAAGCTTTCTTT.

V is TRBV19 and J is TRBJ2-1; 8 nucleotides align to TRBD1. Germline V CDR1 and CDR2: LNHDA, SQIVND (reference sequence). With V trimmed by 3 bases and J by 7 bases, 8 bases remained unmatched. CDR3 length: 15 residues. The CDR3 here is CASSISRGQWNEQFF. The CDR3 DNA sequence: TGTGCCAGTAGTATTAGCAGGGGGCAGTGGAATGAGCAGTTCTTC.

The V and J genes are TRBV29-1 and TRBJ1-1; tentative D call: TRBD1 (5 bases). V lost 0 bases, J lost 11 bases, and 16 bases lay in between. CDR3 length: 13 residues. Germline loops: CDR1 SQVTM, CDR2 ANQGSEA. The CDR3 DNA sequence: TGCAGCGTTGAAGACCTCGGACGGGGCCCCGCTTTCTTT. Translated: CSVEDLGRGPAFF.

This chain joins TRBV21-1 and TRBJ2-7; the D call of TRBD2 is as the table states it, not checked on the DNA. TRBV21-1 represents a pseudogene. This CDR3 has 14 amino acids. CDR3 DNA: TGTGCCAGCAGCAATGGAGGCCCAAAGAGCGAGCAGTACTTC. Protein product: CASSNGGPKSEQYF.

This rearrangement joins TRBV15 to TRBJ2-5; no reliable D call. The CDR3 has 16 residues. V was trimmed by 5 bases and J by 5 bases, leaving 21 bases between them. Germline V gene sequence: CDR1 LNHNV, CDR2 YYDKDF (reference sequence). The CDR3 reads CATSGATSRTPETQYF. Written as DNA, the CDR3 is TGTGCCACCAGCGGAGCAACCTCAAGGACCCCCGAGACCCAGTACTTC.

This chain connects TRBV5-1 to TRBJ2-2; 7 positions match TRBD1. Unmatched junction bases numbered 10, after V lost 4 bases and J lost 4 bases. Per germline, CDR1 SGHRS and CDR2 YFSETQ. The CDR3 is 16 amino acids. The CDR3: CASSKRQGTVTGELFF. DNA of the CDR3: TGCGCCAGCAGCAAAAGACAGGGTACGGTCACCGGGGAGCTGTTTTTT.

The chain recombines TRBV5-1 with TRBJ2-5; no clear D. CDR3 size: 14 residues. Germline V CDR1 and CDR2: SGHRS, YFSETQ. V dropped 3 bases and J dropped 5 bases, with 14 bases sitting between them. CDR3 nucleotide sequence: TGCGCCAGCAGCTCTCTATGGGGTGGGGAGACCCAGTACTTC. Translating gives CASSSLWGGETQYF.

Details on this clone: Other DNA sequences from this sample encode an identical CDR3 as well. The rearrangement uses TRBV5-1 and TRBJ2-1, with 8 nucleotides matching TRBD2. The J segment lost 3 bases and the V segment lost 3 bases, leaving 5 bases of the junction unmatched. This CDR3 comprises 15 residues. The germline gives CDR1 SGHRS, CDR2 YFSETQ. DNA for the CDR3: TGCGCCAGCAGCTCAACTAGCGGTCTCTACAATGAGCAGTTCTTC. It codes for CASSSTSGLYNEQFF.

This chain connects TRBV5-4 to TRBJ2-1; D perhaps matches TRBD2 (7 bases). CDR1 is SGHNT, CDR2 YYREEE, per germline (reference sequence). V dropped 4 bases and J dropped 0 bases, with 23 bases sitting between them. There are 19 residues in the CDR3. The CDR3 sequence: CASSRNTLGGGSSYNEQFF. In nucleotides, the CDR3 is TGTGCCAGCAGCCGAAACACCCTCGGGGGCGGGAGCTCCTACAATGAGCAGTTCTTC.

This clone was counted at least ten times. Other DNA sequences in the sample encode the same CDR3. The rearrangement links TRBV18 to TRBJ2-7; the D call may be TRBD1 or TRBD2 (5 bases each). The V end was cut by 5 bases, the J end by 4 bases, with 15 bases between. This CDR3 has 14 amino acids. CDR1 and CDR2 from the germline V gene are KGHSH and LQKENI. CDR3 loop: CASSTGRQSYEQYF. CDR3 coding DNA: TGTGCCAGCTCAACGGGACGCCAGTCTTACGAGCAGTACTTC.

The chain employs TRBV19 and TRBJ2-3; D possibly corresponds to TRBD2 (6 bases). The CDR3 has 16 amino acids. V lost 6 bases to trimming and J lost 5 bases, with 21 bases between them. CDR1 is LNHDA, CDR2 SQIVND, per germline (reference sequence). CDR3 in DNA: TGTGCCAGTAGGCACCTGGCCGGGAGAGGAGAAGATACGCAGTATTTT. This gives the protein CASRHLAGRGEDTQYF.

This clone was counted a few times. CDR3 region: CATEPGQYAQPQHF. In DNA, the CDR3 is TGTGCCACCGAGCCGGGACAGTACGCGCAGCCCCAGCATTTT. The genes are TRBV28 and TRBJ1-5, with TRBD1 matching 7 bases. The germline V gene has CDR1 MDHEN and CDR2 SYDVKM. This CDR3 region has 14 residues. Trimming cost V 10 bases and J 7 bases; bases outside gene matches: 13.

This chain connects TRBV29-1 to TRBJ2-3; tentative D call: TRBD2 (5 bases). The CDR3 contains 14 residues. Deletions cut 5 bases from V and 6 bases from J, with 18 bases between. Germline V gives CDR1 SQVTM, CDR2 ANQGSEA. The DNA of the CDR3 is TGCAGCGTTCGATCGGGCGGGCGATTTGATACGCAGTATTTT. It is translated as CSVRSGGRFDTQYF.

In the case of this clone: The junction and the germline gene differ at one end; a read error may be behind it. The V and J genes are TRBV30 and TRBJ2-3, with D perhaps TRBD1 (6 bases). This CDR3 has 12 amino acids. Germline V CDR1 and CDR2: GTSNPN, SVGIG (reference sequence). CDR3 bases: TGCGCCGGGACATTTGTCACAGATACGCAGTATTTT. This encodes CAGTFVTDTQYF.

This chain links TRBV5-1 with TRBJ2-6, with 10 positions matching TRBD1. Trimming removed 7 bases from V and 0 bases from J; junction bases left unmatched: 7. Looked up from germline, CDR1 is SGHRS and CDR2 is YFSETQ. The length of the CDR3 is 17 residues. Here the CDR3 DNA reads TGCGCCAGCGAGTCCGGGACAGGGGTCTCTGGGGCCAACGTCCTGACTTTC. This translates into CASESGTGVSGANVLTF.

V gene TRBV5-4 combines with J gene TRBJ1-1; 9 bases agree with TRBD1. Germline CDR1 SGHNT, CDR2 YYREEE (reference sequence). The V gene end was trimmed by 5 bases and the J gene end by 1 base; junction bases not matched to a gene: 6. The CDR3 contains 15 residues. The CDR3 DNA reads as TGTGCCAGCAGTTTGCCGACAGGGGGGAACACTGAAGCTTTCTTT. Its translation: CASSLPTGGNTEAFF.

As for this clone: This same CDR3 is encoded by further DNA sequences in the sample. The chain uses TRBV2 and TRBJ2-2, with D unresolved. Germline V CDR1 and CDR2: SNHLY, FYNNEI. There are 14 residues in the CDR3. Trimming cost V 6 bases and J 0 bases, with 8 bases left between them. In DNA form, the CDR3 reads TGTGCCAGCAGCGCCGACACGAACACCGGGGAGCTGTTTTTT. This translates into CASSADTNTGELFF.

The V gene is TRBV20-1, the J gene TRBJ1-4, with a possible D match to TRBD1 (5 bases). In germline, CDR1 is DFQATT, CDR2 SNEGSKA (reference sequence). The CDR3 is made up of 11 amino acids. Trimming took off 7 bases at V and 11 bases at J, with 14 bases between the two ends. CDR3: CSVGTGGKLFF. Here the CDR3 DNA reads TGCAGTGTAGGGACTGGGGGGAAACTGTTTTTT.

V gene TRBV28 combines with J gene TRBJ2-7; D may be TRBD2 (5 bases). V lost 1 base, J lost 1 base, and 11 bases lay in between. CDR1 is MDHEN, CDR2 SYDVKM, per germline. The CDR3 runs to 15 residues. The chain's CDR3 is CASSLSVSGSYEQYF. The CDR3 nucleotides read TGTGCCAGCAGTTTATCCGTCTCGGGGTCCTACGAGCAGTACTTC.

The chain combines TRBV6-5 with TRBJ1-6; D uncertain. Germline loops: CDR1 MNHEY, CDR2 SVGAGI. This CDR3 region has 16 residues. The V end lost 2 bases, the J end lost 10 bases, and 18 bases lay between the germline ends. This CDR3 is CASSYLGVGFGSPLHF. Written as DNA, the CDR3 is TGTGCCAGCAGTTACCTGGGAGTGGGATTTGGCTCACCCCTCCACTTT.